This TCR beta chain was sequenced in a study of monozygotic twins with inflammatory bowel disease. Regarding the study as a whole: Patient repertoires may have gained variability from differing immunosuppressive treatments.

UMIs incorporating a 6-nucleotide sample barcode were appended by means of template switching. Two nested PCRs, approximately 16 and 9 cycles, amplified TCRalpha and TCRbeta cDNA. For each CDR3 protein, TCRdb gives one entry from its re-call of the 5' RACE reads, without DNA. The sample table sets out around 400,000 distinct CDR3 sequences. The authors drew around 2.6 ml of blood from each donor. Germline V gene data show CDR1 as SQVTM and CDR2 as ANQGSEA. CDR3 length: 12 amino acids. A note on this clonotype: Its antigen is not identified.

This TCR derives from a human donor with ulcerative colitis or Crohn's disease, or a healthy co-twin of an affected twin (not recorded which). The rearrangement uses TRBV29-1 and TRBJ2-7; without DNA, the TCRdb call of TRBD1 cannot be checked. Sequenced material: blood. CDR3 in amino acids: CSVEIGRGEQYF.